This TCR beta chain was retrieved from a study of T cell repertoires and HLA-DP antigens. Remarks on this clone: Its antigen remains unidentified.

Here immunoSEQ multiplex PCR was the method, and the copy in TCRdb shows in-frame clones only, minus some. Here the sample spans about 73,000 clones, about four fifths being singletons. This TCR was sampled from a man between 60 and 75 years old in good health and CMV-seronegative. The specimen sequenced was CD4+ T cells from PBMCs.

The CDR3 is CASRDRKETQYF. The CDR3 bases are TGTGCCAGCAGAGACAGAAAAGAGACCCAGTACTTC. The chain has TRBV6-5 and TRBJ2-5; the D gene is possibly TRBD1 (5 bases). From germline, CDR1 is MNHEY and CDR2 SVGAGI. The V end lost 6 bases, the J end lost 3 bases, and 8 bases lay between the germline ends. The CDR3 loop spans 12 amino acids.